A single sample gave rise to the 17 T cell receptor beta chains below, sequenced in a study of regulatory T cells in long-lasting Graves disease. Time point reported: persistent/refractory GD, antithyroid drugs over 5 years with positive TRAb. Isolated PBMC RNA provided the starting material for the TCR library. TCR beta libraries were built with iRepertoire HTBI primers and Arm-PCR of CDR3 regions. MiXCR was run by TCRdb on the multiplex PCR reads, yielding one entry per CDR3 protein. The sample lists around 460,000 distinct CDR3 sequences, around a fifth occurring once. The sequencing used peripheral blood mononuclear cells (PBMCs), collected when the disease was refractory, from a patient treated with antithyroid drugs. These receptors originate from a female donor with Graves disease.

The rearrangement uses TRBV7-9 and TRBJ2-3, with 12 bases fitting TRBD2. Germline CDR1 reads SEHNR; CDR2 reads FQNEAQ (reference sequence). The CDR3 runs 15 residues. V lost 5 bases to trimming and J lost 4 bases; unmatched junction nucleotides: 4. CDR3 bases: TGTGCCAGCAGCCCTAGCGGGGGGGGACCAGATACGCAGTATTTT. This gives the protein CASSPSGGGPDTQYF.

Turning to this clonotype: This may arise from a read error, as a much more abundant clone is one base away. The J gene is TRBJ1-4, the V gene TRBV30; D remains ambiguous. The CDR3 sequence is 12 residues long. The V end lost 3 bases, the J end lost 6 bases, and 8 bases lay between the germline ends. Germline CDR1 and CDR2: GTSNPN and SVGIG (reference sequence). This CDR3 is CAWRGAYEKLFF. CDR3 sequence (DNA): TGTGCCTGGAGGGGAGCTTATGAAAAACTGTTTTTT.

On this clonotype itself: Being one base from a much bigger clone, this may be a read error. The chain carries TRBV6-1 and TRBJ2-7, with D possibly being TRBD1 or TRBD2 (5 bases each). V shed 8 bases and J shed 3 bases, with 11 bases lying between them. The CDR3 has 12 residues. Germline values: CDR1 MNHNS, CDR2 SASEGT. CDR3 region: CASAGADYEQYF. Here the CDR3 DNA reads TGTGCCAGCGCCGGGGCTGACTACGAGCAGTACTTC.

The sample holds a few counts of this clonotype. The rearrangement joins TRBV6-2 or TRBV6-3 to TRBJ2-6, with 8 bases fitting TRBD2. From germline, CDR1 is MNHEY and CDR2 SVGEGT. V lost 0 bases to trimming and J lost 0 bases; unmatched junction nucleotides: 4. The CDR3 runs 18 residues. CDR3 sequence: CASSYSSGGSSGANVLTF. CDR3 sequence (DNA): TGTGCCAGCAGTTACTCGAGCGGGGGTAGCTCTGGGGCCAACGTCCTGACTTTC.

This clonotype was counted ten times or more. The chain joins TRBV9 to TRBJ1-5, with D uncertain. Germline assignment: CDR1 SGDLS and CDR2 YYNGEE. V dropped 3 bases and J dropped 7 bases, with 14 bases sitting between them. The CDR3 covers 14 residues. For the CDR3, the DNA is TGTGCCAGCAGCGCGGATAGTCAACGGCAGCCCCAGCATTTT. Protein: CASSADSQRQPQHF.

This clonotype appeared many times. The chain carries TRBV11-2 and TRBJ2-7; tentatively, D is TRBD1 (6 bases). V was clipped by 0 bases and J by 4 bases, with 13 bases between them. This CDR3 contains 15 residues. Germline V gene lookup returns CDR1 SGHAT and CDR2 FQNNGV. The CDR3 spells CASSLDLGGWYEQYF. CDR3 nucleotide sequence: TGTGCCAGCAGCTTAGATCTAGGGGGATGGTACGAGCAGTACTTC.

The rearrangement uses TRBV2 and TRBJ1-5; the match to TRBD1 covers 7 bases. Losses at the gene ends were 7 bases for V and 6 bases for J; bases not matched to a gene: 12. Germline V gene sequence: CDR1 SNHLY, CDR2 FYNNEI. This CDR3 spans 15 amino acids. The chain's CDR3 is CASTRDRDGSQPQHF. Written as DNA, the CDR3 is TGTGCCAGCACTCGAGACAGGGACGGCTCTCAGCCCCAGCATTTT. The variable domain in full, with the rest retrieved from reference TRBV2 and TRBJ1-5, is EPEVTQTPSHQVTQMGQEVILRCVPISNHLYFYWYRQILGQKVEFLVSFYNNEISEKSEIFDDQFSVERPDGSNFTLKIRSTKLEDSAMYFCASTRDRDGSQPQHFGDGTRLSIL.

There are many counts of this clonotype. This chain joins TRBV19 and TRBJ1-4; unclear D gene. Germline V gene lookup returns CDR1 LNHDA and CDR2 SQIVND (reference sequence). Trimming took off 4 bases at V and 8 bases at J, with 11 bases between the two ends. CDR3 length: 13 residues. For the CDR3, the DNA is TGTGCCAGTAGTAGGGGAATAAACGAAAAACTGTTTTTT. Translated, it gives CASSRGINEKLFF.

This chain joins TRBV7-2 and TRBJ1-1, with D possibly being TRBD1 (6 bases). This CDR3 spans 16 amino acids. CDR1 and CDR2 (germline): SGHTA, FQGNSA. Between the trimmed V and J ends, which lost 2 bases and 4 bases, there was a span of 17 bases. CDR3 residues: CASSLLGGGMRTEAFF. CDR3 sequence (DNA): TGTGCCAGCAGCTTACTGGGGGGCGGGATGCGCACTGAAGCTTTCTTT.

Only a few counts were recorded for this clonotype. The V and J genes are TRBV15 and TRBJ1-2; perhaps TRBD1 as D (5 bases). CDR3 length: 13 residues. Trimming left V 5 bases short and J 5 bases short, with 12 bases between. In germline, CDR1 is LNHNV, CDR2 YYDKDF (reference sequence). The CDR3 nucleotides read TGTGCCACCAGCGTCCGGGGGGGATATGGCTACACCTTC. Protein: CATSVRGGYGYTF.

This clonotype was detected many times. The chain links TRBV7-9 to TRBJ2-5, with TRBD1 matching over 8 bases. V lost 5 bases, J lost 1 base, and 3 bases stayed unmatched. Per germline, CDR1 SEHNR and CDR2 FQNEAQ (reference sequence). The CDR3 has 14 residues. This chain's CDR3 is CASSLGTGQETQYF. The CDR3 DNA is TGTGCCAGCAGCCTTGGGACAGGCCAAGAGACCCAGTACTTC.

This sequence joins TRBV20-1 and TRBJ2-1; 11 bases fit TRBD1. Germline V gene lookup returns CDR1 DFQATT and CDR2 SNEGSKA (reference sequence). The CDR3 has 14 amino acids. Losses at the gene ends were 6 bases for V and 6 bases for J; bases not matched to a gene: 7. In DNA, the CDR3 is TGCAGTGCGAGACGGGACAGGGGGACCAATGAGCAGTTCTTC. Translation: CSARRDRGTNEQFF.

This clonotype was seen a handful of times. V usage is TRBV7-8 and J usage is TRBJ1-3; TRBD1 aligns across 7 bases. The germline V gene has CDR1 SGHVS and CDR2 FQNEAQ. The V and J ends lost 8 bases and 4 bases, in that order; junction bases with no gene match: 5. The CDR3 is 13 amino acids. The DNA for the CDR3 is TGTGCCAGCGCAATGGGACAGGGAAACACCATATATTTT. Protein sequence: CASAMGQGNTIYF.

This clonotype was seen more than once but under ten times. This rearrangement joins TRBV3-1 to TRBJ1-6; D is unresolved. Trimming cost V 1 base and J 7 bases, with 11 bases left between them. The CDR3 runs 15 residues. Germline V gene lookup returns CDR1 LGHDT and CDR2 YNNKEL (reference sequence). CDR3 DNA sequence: TGTGCCAGCAGCCAAGGAGGAGGGTCCAATTCACCCCTCCACTTT. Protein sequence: CASSQGGGSNSPLHF.

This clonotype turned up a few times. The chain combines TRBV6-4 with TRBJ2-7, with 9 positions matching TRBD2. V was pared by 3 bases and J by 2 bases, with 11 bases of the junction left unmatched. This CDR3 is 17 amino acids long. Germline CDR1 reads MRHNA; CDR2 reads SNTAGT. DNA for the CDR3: TGTGCCAGCAGTGAAGAGAGGCTAGCGGGAAGGGCCTACGAGCAGTACTTC. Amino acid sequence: CASSEERLAGRAYEQYF.

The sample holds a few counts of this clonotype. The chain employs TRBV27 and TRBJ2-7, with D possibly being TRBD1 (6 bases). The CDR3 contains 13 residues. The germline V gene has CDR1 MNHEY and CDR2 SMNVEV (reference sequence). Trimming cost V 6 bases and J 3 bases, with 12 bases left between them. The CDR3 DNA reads TGTGCCAGCAGGGGGACATATTACTACGAGCAGTACTTC. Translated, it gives CASRGTYYYEQYF.

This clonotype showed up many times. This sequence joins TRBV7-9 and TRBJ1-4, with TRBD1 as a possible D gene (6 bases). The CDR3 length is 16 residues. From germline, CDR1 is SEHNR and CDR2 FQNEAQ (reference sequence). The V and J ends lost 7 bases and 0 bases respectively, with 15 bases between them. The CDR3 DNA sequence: TGTGCCAGCAACAAGGACAGTCCTACAACTAATGAAAAACTGTTTTTT. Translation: CASNKDSPTTNEKLFF.